This T cell receptor beta chain comes out of a study of cytomegalovirus exposure and HLA in healthy donors. The germline V gene encodes CDR1 MGHDK and CDR2 SYGVNS. The trim removed 4 bases at V and 4 bases at J, leaving 8 bases unmatched. CDR3 size: 15 residues. PCR primers comprised 60 Vbeta and 13 Jbeta primers. Generated by immunoSEQ multiplex PCR, the TCRdb table keeps only in-frame clones and is missing some. This table holds around 230,000 clones, around 80% found once. The count of this clone is one. What was sequenced was PBMCs. The source of this sequence is a boy younger than 18 in good health and CMV-seronegative. This chain joins TRBV25-1 and TRBJ2-5, with TRBD1 matching 8 bases. As DNA, the CDR3 is TGTGCCAGCAGTGTCTTCAGGGGGCCGGGAGAGACCCAGTACTTC. It yields the protein CASSVFRGPGETQYF.